This T cell receptor (beta chain) was found in a study of shared clonotypes between healthy human individuals. General study results and limits: Sampling covered blood only; tissue repertoires likely differ. Clonotypes shared by all four donors outscored non-shared clonotypes in generation probability. Having only a few donors restricted how much genetic and exposure-history diversity was captured. Naive CD4 clonotypes were shared across several donors at approximately 5.3%.

Libraries were prepared by immunoSEQ multiplex PCR; TCRdb keeps only in-frame clonotypes and omits some of them. The profile covers hundreds of thousands of clones, with roughly 96% appearing a single time and around 0.1% taken by the ten largest. Germline CDR1 reads SGHTA; CDR2 reads FQGNSA. The length of the CDR3 is 18 residues. J lost 5 bases, V lost 1 base, and 10 bases had no gene match. Terminally differentiated effector memory CD45RA+ cells were left out of the naive CD8 fraction, which was CD45RO-negative and positively selected for CCR7. In the case of this clone: Its antigen remains unknown.

The source of this sequence is a woman in her thirties in good health. Sequencing input: naive CD8+ T cells sorted from blood. V usage is TRBV7-2 and J usage is TRBJ2-7; 14 bases are shared with TRBD2. CDR3 loop: CASSLEGMGLAGDNEQYF. The DNA for the CDR3 is TGTGCCAGCAGCTTAGAGGGGATGGGACTAGCGGGAGACAACGAGCAGTACTTC.